This is a list of T cell receptor beta chains from one sample in a study of identical twins. TCRdb re-called the 5' RACE reads with MiXCR, one entry per CDR3 protein. The table lists 1.5 million to 2 million distinct CDR3 sequences, 32% of them singletons, with roughly 0.3% in the top ten. The sample was cord blood. These receptor sequences come from a newborn girl in good health. Each CDR3 is given with its conserved first and last residue. The D gene is left open where the match is weak. Size values are once, few and many counts, or a class for expanded clones, and some rows have none.

clone size	V gene	D gene	J gene	CDR3 length	CDR3 DNA	CDR3 protein
.	TRBV20-1	.	TRBJ1-1	13	TGCAGTGCCCCGGGACGGTGGAACACTGAAGCTTTCTTT	CSAPGRWNTEAFF
many	TRBV28	.	TRBJ2-7	12	TGTGCCAGCAGTACCACAACCTACGAGCAGTACTTC	CASSTTTYEQYF
few	TRBV29-1	.	TRBJ1-5	12	TGCAGCGTTGCGTCCATTAATCAGCCCCAGCATTTT	CSVASINQPQHF
.	TRBV28	.	TRBJ1-5	14	TGTGCCAGCAGTTTACAGGCAGGGACCCAGCCCCAGCATTTT	CASSLQAGTQPQHF
few	TRBV20-1	TRBD2	TRBJ2-3	17	TGCAGTGCCCCCCCGCTACTACTAGCGTGGGGGACAGATACGCAGTATTTT	CSAPPLLLAWGTDTQYF
.	TRBV7-2	TRBD2	TRBJ2-7	17	TGTGCCAGCAGCTTACATGGTCCTACTAGCGGGAATAACGAGCAGTACTTC	CASSLHGPTSGNNEQYF
few	TRBV20-1	TRBD2	TRBJ2-3	15	TGCAGTGCTACCTCTAGCGGGGAGGGCACAGATACGCAGTATTTT	CSATSSGEGTDTQYF
.	TRBV5-1	TRBD1	TRBJ2-7	13	TGCGCCAGCAGCTTAGGGACAGTTAACGAGCAGTACTTC	CASSLGTVNEQYF
.	TRBV4-2	.	TRBJ1-3	17	TGTGCCAGCAGCCAAGATGGCAGATCAGGGAGGGGAAACACCATATATTTT	CASSQDGRSGRGNTIYF
many	TRBV7-9	.	TRBJ1-4	13	TGTGCCAGCAGCTTAGCGCAGGGTGAAAAACTGTTTTTT	CASSLAQGEKLFF
.	TRBV6-2/TRBV6-3	TRBD2	TRBJ2-3	14	TGTGCCAGAAGTTATAATCTAGCGGGGTCTACGCAGTATTTT	CARSYNLAGSTQYF
.	TRBV29-1	.	TRBJ1-2	14	TGCAGCGTTGACTTACTTCTACAGACTTATGGCTACACCTTC	CSVDLLLQTYGYTF